This T cell receptor beta chain was captured in a study of tumor-infiltrating lymphocytes in primary liver carcinoma. The roughly 19-32 mg bulk tissue piece was not sorted before simultaneous RNA and DNA extraction. Remarks on this clonotype: The antigen remains unidentified. Its ends do not fully match the called genes, so a read error is possible.

The template, roughly 0.45 ug total RNA, yielded TCR beta cDNA made with a constant-region primer. Construction of TCR beta libraries relied on three successive nested multiplex PCR rounds employing slightly modified ARM-PCR. Both of the initial two PCR rounds ran for approximately 10 cycles and employed TRBV1-TRBV30 forward primers alongside a C-beta reverse primer. TCRdb itself ran the multiplex PCR reads through MiXCR, one entry per CDR3 protein. Of roughly 80,000 distinct CDR3 sequences listed, 71% are singletons. Findings of the study overall: Tumor region pairs shared more overlap than did tumor-adjacent and tumor-blood pairs.

Germline CDR1 reads DFQATT; CDR2 reads SNEGSKA (reference sequence). This CDR3 is built from 17 residues. Material for sequencing was liver tumor tissue from sampling region 4. Subset meaning: tumor region T4, right-lateral pole. The chain links TRBV20-1 to TRBJ2-2; 10 bases are a match to TRBD2. The clonotype was recovered from a woman aged 55-70 years with primary liver carcinoma and hepatitis B virus infection. The CDR3 reads CSARGPASGSVGRELFF. The CDR3 DNA is TGCAGCGCTAGAGGTCCGGCTAGCGGGAGTGTGGGCAGGGAGCTGTTTTTT.